This T cell receptor beta chain was sequenced for a study of T cells in Graves' hyperthyroidism and ophthalmopathy. The CDR3 regions of TCR beta were amplified from RNA transcripts. HTBI primers were the set used in a first-round RT-PCR of the TCR CDR3. Using its own MiXCR run on the multiplex PCR reads, TCRdb lists one record per CDR3 protein. The data show over 650,000 distinct CDR3 sequences, with 16% seen just once and roughly 8% held by the top ten. This clonotype was detected many times. This sequence was found in a man younger than 35 with Graves' hyperthyroidism. Source material: blood.

CDR3 bases: TGTGCCAGCAGTTTTGGCGGGAGGGCCGCCGATGAGCAGTTCTTC. This translates into CASSFGGRAADEQFF. This sequence joins TRBV12-3 or TRBV12-4 and TRBJ2-1; TRBD2 matches 9 bases. Losses at the gene ends were 3 bases for V and 8 bases for J; bases not matched to a gene: 8. The CDR3 has 15 amino acids.